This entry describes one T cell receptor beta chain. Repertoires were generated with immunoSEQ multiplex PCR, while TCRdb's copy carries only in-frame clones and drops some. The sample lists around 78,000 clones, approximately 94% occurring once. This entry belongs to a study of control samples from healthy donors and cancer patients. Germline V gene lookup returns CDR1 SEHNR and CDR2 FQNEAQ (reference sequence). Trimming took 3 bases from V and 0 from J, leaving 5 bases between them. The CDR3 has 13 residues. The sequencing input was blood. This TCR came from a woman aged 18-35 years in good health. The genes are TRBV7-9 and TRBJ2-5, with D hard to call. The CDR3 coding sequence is TGTGCCAGCAGCTTTAAGTACCAAGAGACCCAGTACTTC. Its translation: CASSFKYQETQYF. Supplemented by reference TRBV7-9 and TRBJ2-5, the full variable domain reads DTGVSQNPRHKITKRGQNVTFRCDPISEHNRLYWYRQTLGQGPEFLTYFQNEAQLEKSRLLSDRFSAERPKGSFSTLEIQRTEQGDSAMYLCASSFKYQETQYFGPGTRLLVL.